Sequencing of this TCR beta chain was carried out in a study of blood T cell repertoires in COVID-19. Per the study methods: Reference gene primer amplification gave nucleated cell count estimates. Profiling relied on immunoSEQ multiplex PCR, and the TCRdb table lists in-frame clones only, not all of them. V and J calls and clone size are given by that table; D and trimming were obtained from the DNA. Of 30,000 to 35,000 clones listed, roughly nine tenths are singletons. There are 14 residues in the CDR3. CDR1 and CDR2 from the germline V gene are WNHNN and SYGVQD (reference sequence). The ends lost 2 bases at V and 8 bases at J; junction bases unmatched: 3.

Sequences were obtained from peripheral blood. The genes are TRBV10-1 and TRBJ2-1; 10 bases match TRBD2. This receptor was obtained from an elderly man with acute or convalescent COVID-19. Written as DNA, the CDR3 is TGCGCCAGCAGTGAGGCTAGCGGGAGTGATGAGCAGTTCTTC. This gives the protein CASSEASGSDEQFF.